This T cell receptor (beta chain) was captured in a study of T-cell reconstitution after alpha-beta-depleted transplantation in children. Study results and caveats: Where alpha-beta T cells came from about two months after transplant was reportedly several hundred expanded graft clones. Most T-cell counts and diversity one year after the transplant came from T cells that were newly produced.

The authors prepared the TCRbeta library with unique molecular identifiers. TCRdb reanalysed the PCR reads using MiXCR and keeps one entry per CDR3 protein. The sample has about 1,000,000 distinct CDR3 sequences; roughly 29% are singletons. Germline assignment: CDR1 SGHVS and CDR2 FNYEAQ. V was clipped by 5 bases and J by 8 bases, with 19 bases between them. The CDR3 is 15 amino acids. Regarding this clonotype: Its specificity is not known.

V gene TRBV7-6 combines with J gene TRBJ2-1, with D perhaps TRBD1 (6 bases). This sequence was found in a boy under two years old who had a stem cell transplant for SCID, so the T cells may come from the graft donor. The source was PBMCs, mostly from graft donor cells, collected 360 days after TCRalphabeta/CD19-depleted stem cell transplant. In DNA, the CDR3 is TGTGCCAGCAGCCAAGGACCTAGAACAGGGTATGAGCAGTTCTTC. It translates to CASSQGPRTGYEQFF.